This T cell receptor (beta chain) was documented in a study of T-cell memory formation after mild COVID-19. Study-wide findings and caveats: Clonal second-wave expansions that peaked on day 37 had unconfirmed SARS-CoV-2 specificity. Certain responding clones were present in pre-infection memory, suggesting participation of cross-reactive memory.

This clonotype was observed a few times. Antigen unknown. Via MiXCR, TCRdb re-called the 5' RACE reads, giving one row per CDR3 protein. The table includes some 330,000 distinct CDR3 sequences, 21% detected once. The sequenced sample consisted of PBMCs or a T cell subset sorted from them (not recorded which). The TCR was taken from an adult woman who had mild COVID-19 (a few samples of this study predate the infection). Cell type and time point are not known.

CDR3 sequence reads: CASSYAGGYEQYF. The CDR3 nucleotides read TGCGCCAGCAGCTACGCAGGGGGCTACGAGCAGTACTTC. The J gene is TRBJ2-7, the V gene TRBV5-1; TRBD1 agrees at 7 bases. Germline V gene lookup returns CDR1 SGHRS and CDR2 YFSETQ. The CDR3 length is 13 residues. After removal of 3 bases from V and 3 bases from J, the junction contained 3 bases not matched to a gene.